A single T cell receptor beta chain is shown here with its context. Germline CDR1 reads SEHNR; CDR2 reads FQNEAQ (reference sequence). The V end was cut by 6 bases, the J end by 7 bases, with 13 bases between. The CDR3 runs 12 residues. This sample is drawn from a study of T cells in Graves' hyperthyroidism and ophthalmopathy. Regions amplified from RNA transcripts were the TCR beta CDR3 regions. RT-PCR in the first round (using the HTBI primer set) targeted the TCR CDR3. TCRdb analysed the multiplex PCR reads with MiXCR anew, one entry per CDR3 protein. The sample contains around 620,000 distinct CDR3 sequences, 46% of which appear only once.

The sequenced sample was peripheral blood or thyroid tissue (not recorded which). The chain links TRBV7-9 to TRBJ2-7, with D hard to call. This clonotype was obtained from an adult woman with Graves' disease, either hyperthyroidism or ophthalmopathy (not recorded which). DNA of the CDR3: TGTGCCAGCAGTGATCCCCATAAGGAGCAGTACTTC. Amino acid sequence: CASSDPHKEQYF. Variable domain in full (rest from reference TRBV7-9 and TRBJ2-7): DTGVSQNPRHKITKRGQNVTFRCDPISEHNRLYWYRQTLGQGPEFLTYFQNEAQLEKSRLLSDRFSAERPKGSFSTLEIQRTEQGDSAMYLCASSDPHKEQYFGPGTRLTVT.